A selection of T cell receptor beta chains follows, all from one sample in a study of CD8 T cells in Susac syndrome. TCRdb re-analysed the immunoSEQ multiplex PCR reads in MiXCR, keeping a single row per CDR3 protein. In the table there are under 250,000 distinct CDR3 sequences, approximately 92% of which are singletons. Input material: CD4+ T cells from PBMCs. These receptors originate from a human donor with multiple sclerosis. Both conserved end residues are part of each CDR3. The D gene is left open where the match is weak. The size field is filled for only some rows; it gives once, few, many or a size class.

>TRBV29-1|-|TRBJ1-2|-
CSVRKAGGGDGYTF
TGCAGCGTGCGAAAGGCGGGCGGGGGGGATGGCTACACCTTC
>TRBV27|TRBD1|TRBJ2-6|-
CASRQLGTGGSGANVLTF
TGTGCCAGCAGACAACTAGGGACAGGGGGCTCTGGGGCCAACGTCCTGACTTTC
>TRBV30|-|TRBJ2-2|once
CAWKGWNTGELFF
TGTGCCTGGAAGGGATGGAACACCGGGGAGCTGTTTTTT
>TRBV12-3/TRBV12-4|-|TRBJ2-1|-
CASSRTDLATYNEQFF
TGTGCCAGCAGTCGGACGGATTTAGCTACCTACAATGAGCAGTTCTTC
>TRBV29-1|-|TRBJ2-1|-
CSSTGTSFNEQFF
TGCAGCTCCACCGGGACAAGCTTCAATGAGCAGTTCTTC
>TRBV28|TRBD1|TRBJ2-7|-
CASSPVGTGGYEQYF
TGTGCCAGCAGTCCGGTGGGGACAGGGGGGTACGAGCAGTACTTC
>TRBV5-8|-|TRBJ2-6|-
CASSSQGRPSGANVLTF
TGTGCCAGCAGCTCGCAGGGGCGACCTTCTGGGGCCAACGTCCTGACTTTC
>TRBV12-3/TRBV12-4|TRBD1|TRBJ1-6|-
CASRTGGKDSPLHF
TGTGCCAGCAGGACAGGGGGCAAGGATTCACCCCTCCACTTT
>TRBV5-6|TRBD1|TRBJ1-2|-
CASSGGQGRYYGYTF
TGTGCCAGCAGCGGAGGACAGGGTCGATATTATGGCTACACCTTC
>TRBV4-1|-|TRBJ2-1|-
CASSQAPQGLSYNEQFF
TGCGCCAGCAGCCAAGCCCCCCAGGGATTGTCCTACAATGAGCAGTTCTTC
>TRBV5-1|-|TRBJ2-3|once
CASSLEGYSTDTQYF
TGCGCCAGCAGCTTGGAGGGGTATAGCACAGATACGCAGTATTTT
>TRBV20-1|-|TRBJ1-2|-
CSARGGHQNYGYTF
TGCAGTGCTAGAGGCGGACATCAAAACTATGGCTACACCTTC
>TRBV5-1|TRBD1|TRBJ2-6|once
CASSLIGTASGANVLTF
TGCGCCAGCAGCTTGATTGGGACAGCCTCTGGGGCCAACGTCCTGACTTTC
>TRBV5-1|-|TRBJ2-1|-
CASSLNVNEQFF
TGCGCCAGCAGCTTGAACGTCAATGAGCAGTTCTTC
>TRBV27|TRBD2|TRBJ2-1|-
CASGLSGRRYNEQFF
TGTGCCAGCGGGCTAAGCGGGAGGCGGTACAATGAGCAGTTCTTC
>TRBV30|-|TRBJ2-7|once
CACANSSYEQYF
TGTGCCTGTGCTAATAGCTCCTACGAGCAGTACTTC
>TRBV20-1|-|TRBJ1-1|-
CSARDPQGFGGTEAFF
TGCAGTGCTAGAGATCCTCAGGGGTTTGGGGGCACTGAAGCTTTCTTT
>TRBV20-1|TRBD2|TRBJ2-2|-
CSATSAGELFF
TGCAGTGCAACTAGCGCCGGGGAGCTGTTTTTT
>TRBV18|-|TRBJ2-2|-
CASSPGLGRTGELFF
TGTGCCAGCTCACCTGGGTTAGGTCGGACCGGGGAGCTGTTTTTT
>TRBV28|TRBD1|TRBJ2-6|-
CASSLLQGSGANVLTF
TGTGCCAGCAGTCTACTACAGGGGTCTGGGGCCAACGTCCTGACTTTC
>TRBV9|TRBD2|TRBJ2-4|-
CASSPPLASGENIQYF
TGTGCCAGCAGCCCCCCGCTGGCTAGCGGAGAAAACATTCAGTACTTC
>TRBV7-2|TRBD2|TRBJ2-5|-
CASSHGGGRTQYF
TGTGCCAGCAGCCACGGCGGGGGTCGGACCCAGTACTTC
>TRBV19|-|TRBJ1-1|-
CASNRLGVNTEAFF
TGTGCCAGTAACCGACTGGGGGTGAACACTGAAGCTTTCTTT
>TRBV7-8|-|TRBJ1-1|-
CASSSGTEAFF
TGTGCCAGCAGCTCCGGGACTGAAGCTTTCTTT
>TRBV3-1|TRBD2|TRBJ2-5|-
CASSQDPGGKETQYF
TGTGCCAGCAGCCAAGATCCGGGGGGGAAAGAGACCCAGTACTTC
>TRBV28|-|TRBJ2-7|-
CASSLDRFLSYEQYF
TGTGCCAGCAGTCTCGACAGGTTCCTCTCCTACGAGCAGTACTTC
>TRBV15|-|TRBJ1-2|-
CATSRDRGGANSLGYGYTF
TGTGCCACCAGCAGGGATCGCGGTGGGGCCAATAGTTTGGGCTATGGCTACACCTTC
>TRBV12-3/TRBV12-4|TRBD1|TRBJ1-4|-
CASSWGQEEKLFF
TGTGCCAGCAGTTGGGGACAGGAAGAAAAACTGTTTTTT
>TRBV3-1|-|TRBJ2-2|-
CASSQGWHTGELFF
TGTGCCAGCAGCCAAGGGTGGCACACCGGGGAGCTGTTTTTT
>TRBV12-3/TRBV12-4|-|TRBJ2-2|-
CASSLRRGGELFF
TGTGCCAGCAGTTTACGTAGGGGAGGGGAGCTGTTTTTT
>TRBV3-1|-|TRBJ1-1|-
CASSPIGSNTEAFF
TGTGCCAGCAGCCCGATAGGTTCGAACACTGAAGCTTTCTTT
>TRBV21-1|-|TRBJ1-1|-
CASLVGGGNTEAFF
-
>TRBV29-1|TRBD1|TRBJ2-7|-
CSGVGQGDEQYF
TGCAGCGGGGTGGGACAGGGAGACGAGCAGTACTTC
>TRBV10-3|-|TRBJ1-5|once
CAISEAQMNQPQHF
TGTGCCATCAGCGAGGCACAGATGAATCAGCCCCAGCATTTT
>TRBV3-1|TRBD1|TRBJ2-1|-
CASSLLGGPRDNEQFF
TGTGCCAGCAGTCTGCTAGGGGGCCCTAGGGACAATGAGCAGTTCTTC
>TRBV15|-|TRBJ2-3|-
CATSYRGTDTQYF
TGTGCCACCAGCTATCGGGGCACAGATACGCAGTATTTT
>TRBV5-1|-|TRBJ2-3|-
CASRGINTDTQYF
TGCGCCAGCAGAGGGATCAACACAGATACGCAGTATTTT
>TRBV7-9|-|TRBJ2-1|-
CASSSNLPGNEQFF
TGTGCCAGCAGCTCCAATCTCCCAGGCAATGAGCAGTTCTTC
>TRBV7-9|-|TRBJ2-7|once
CASSFRSGAYEQYF
TGTGCCAGCAGCTTTCGATCAGGGGCCTACGAGCAGTACTTC
>TRBV7-2|-|TRBJ1-6|-
CASSYDLNSPLHF
TGTGCCAGCAGCTATGACCTAAATTCACCCCTCCACTTT
>TRBV6-1|TRBD2|TRBJ2-5|once
CASTLAGAKETQYF
TGTGCCAGCACCCTAGCGGGGGCCAAGGAGACCCAGTACTTC
>TRBV2|TRBD1|TRBJ1-3|-
CASRQGWNTIYF
TGTGCCAGCCGACAGGGGTGGAACACCATATATTTT
>TRBV19|-|TRBJ1-4|-
CASTLHASEKLFF
TGTGCCAGTACCCTCCACGCTTCGGAAAAACTGTTTTTT
>TRBV29-1|-|TRBJ2-3|-
CSVEVAGSSTDTQYF
TGCAGCGTTGAAGTGGCAGGGTCTAGCACAGATACGCAGTATTTT
>TRBV30|TRBD1|TRBJ2-1|once
CAWSRQGAYNEQFF
TGTGCCTGGAGCAGACAGGGGGCCTACAATGAGCAGTTCTTC
>TRBV18|-|TRBJ1-1|-
CASSPLEAGVVVGAFF
TGTGCCAGCTCACCACTTGAGGCAGGGGTAGTCGTAGGAGCTTTCTTT
>TRBV5-1|-|TRBJ2-2|-
CASSLSVGANTGELFF
TGCGCCAGCAGCTTGTCGGTCGGGGCGAACACCGGGGAGCTGTTTTTT
>TRBV30|-|TRBJ1-2|-
CARELETGYGYTF
TGTGCCCGGGAGTTAGAGACCGGGTATGGCTACACCTTC
>TRBV2|-|TRBJ1-2|-
CATGRDRTNYGYTF
TGTGCCACCGGGCGAGACAGGACTAACTATGGCTACACCTTC
>TRBV12-5|-|TRBJ2-7|-
CASGTGTLDSYEQYF
TGTGCTAGTGGGACTGGGACATTGGATTCCTACGAGCAGTACTTC
>TRBV28|-|TRBJ2-7|-
CASSPLGFEQYF
TGTGCCAGCAGTCCCCTAGGGTTCGAGCAGTACTTC
>TRBV20-1|TRBD2|TRBJ2-5|-
CSARLAGASRETQYF
TGCAGTGCTCGCCTAGCGGGGGCCTCCCGGGAGACCCAGTACTTC
>TRBV29-1|-|TRBJ1-1|-
CSVQREGFAEAFF
TGCAGCGTTCAACGGGAGGGGTTTGCTGAAGCTTTCTTT